The rows below give T cell receptor beta chains drawn from one sample of a study of CD8 T cells in Susac syndrome. TCRdb re-derived calls from the immunoSEQ multiplex PCR reads in MiXCR, one entry per CDR3 protein. This sample has 100,000 to 150,000 distinct CDR3 sequences, with approximately 96% found just once. Material: CD8+ T cells from PBMCs. Receptors were obtained from a human donor with Susac syndrome. Both conserved end residues are part of each CDR3. A D gene is named only where the DNA matches it firmly.

J	length	D	V	CDR3
TRBJ2-3	16	TRBD1	TRBV19	CASSTLQGAFTDTQYF
TRBJ2-3	15	-	TRBV4-3	CASSLRGLGGDTQYF
TRBJ2-2	15	-	TRBV6-2/TRBV6-3	CASSPPPDSTGELFF
TRBJ2-5	16	TRBD2	TRBV9	CASSVGASGEQETQYF
TRBJ2-5	13	-	TRBV6-5	CASSYRDPETQYF
TRBJ2-5	15	-	TRBV7-8	CASSLGSGYQETQYF
TRBJ2-5	16	-	TRBV12-3/TRBV12-4	CASSELGLGLQETQYF
TRBJ2-3	12	TRBD1	TRBV7-6	CASSPGGRAQYF
TRBJ2-1	14	TRBD2	TRBV12-3/TRBV12-4	CASQGLLSYNEQFF
TRBJ2-1	13	-	TRBV6-1	CASSEAGGGEQFF
TRBJ2-7	18	-	TRBV21-1	CASSKMGGAPYPSYEQYF
TRBJ2-7	18	TRBD2	TRBV12-3/TRBV12-4	CASKGAGVPTGPHYEQYF